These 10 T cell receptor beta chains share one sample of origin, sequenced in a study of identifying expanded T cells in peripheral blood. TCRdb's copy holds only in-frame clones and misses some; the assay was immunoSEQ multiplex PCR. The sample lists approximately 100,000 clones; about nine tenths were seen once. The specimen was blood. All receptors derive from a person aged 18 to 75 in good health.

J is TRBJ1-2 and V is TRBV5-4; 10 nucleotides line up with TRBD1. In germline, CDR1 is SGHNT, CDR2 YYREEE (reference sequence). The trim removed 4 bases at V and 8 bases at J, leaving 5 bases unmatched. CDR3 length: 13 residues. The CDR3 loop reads CASSRGQGDGYTF. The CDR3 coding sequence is TGTGCCAGCAGCCGAGGACAGGGGGACGGCTACACCTTC.

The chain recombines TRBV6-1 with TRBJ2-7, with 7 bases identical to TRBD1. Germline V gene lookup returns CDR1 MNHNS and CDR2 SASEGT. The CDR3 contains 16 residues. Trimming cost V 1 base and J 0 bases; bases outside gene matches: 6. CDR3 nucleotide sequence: TGTGCCAGCAGTGAAGGACCGGGGACAGCCTCCTACGAGCAGTACTTC. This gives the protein CASSEGPGTASYEQYF.

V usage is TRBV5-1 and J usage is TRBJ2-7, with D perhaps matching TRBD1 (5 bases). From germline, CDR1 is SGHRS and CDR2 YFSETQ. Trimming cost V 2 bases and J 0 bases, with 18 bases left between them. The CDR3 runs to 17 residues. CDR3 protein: CASSFRAGQGASYEQYF. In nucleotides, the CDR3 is TGCGCCAGCAGCTTCCGGGCTGGGCAGGGCGCCTCCTACGAGCAGTACTTC.

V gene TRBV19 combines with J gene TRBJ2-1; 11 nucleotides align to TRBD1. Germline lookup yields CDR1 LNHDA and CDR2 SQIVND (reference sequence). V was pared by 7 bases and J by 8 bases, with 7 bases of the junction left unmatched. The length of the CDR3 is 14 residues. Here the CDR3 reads CASTPGQGVHEQFF. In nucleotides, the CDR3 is TGTGCCAGTACTCCGGGACAGGGGGTCCATGAGCAGTTCTTC.

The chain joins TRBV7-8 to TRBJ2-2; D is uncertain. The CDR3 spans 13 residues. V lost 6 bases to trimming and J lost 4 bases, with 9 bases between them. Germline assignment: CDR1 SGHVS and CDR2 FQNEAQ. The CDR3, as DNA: TGTGCCAGCAGTCCGACTCCCACCGGGGAGCTGTTTTTT. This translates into CASSPTPTGELFF.

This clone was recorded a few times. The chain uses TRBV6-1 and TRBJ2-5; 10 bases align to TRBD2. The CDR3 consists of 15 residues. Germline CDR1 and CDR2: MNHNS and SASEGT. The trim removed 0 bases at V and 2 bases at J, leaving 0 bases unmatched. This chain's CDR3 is CASSEAAGGQETQYF. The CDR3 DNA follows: TGTGCCAGCAGTGAAGCAGCGGGAGGGCAAGAGACCCAGTACTTC.

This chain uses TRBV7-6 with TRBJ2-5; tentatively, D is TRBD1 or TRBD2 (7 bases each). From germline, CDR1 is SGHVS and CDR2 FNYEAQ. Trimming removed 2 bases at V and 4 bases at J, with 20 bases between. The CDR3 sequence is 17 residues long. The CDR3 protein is CASSLLGGGFGRETQYF. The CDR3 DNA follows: TGTGCCAGCAGCTTACTGGGAGGGGGCTTCGGTAGAGAGACCCAGTACTTC. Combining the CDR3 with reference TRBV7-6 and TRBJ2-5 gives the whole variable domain GAGVSQSPRYKVTKRGQDVALRCDPISGHVSLYWYRQALGQGPEFLTYFNYEAQQDKSGLPNDRFSAERPEGSISTLTIQRTEQRDSAMYRCASSLLGGGFGRETQYFGPGTRLLVL.

The CDR3 loop reads CASSPTGTGNTIYF. The CDR3 region has the DNA TGTGCCAGCAGCCCGACAGGGACTGGAAACACCATATATTTT. The V call is TRBV7-3, the J call TRBJ1-3, with TRBD1 identical over 7 bases. Trimming took 5 bases from V and 2 from J; bases not matched to a gene: 3. The V gene's germline CDR1 is SGHTA and CDR2 FQGTGA. CDR3 length: 14 amino acids.

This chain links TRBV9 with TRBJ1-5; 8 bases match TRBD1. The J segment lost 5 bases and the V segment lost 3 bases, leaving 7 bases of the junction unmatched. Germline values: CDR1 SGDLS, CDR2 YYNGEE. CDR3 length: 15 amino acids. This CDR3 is CASSETGVEHQPQHF. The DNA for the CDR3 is TGTGCCAGCAGCGAGACAGGGGTTGAGCATCAGCCCCAGCATTTT. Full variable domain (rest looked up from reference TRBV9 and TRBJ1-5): DSGVTQTPKHLITATGQRVTLRCSPRSGDLSVYWYQQSLDQGLQFLIQYYNGEERAKGNILERFSAQQFPDLHSELNLSSLELGDSALYFCASSETGVEHQPQHFGDGTRLSIL.

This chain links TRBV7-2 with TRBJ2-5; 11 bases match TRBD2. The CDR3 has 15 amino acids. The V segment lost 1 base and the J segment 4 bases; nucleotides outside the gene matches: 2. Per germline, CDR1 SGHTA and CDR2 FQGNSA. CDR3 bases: TGTGCCAGCAGCTTAGGTAGCGGGAGGGCAGAGACCCAGTACTTC. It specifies CASSLGSGRAETQYF.